The T cell receptor beta chain under discussion was sequenced for a study of blood T cell repertoires in COVID-19. Study context: The analysed material was cDNA or gDNA that came from T cells, B-cell-depleted T cells, or PBMCs.

Seattle participants joined during active infection and were tracked over time. V lost 0 bases to trimming and J lost 0 bases; unmatched junction nucleotides: 11. The length of the CDR3 is 19 residues. Germline V gene lookup returns CDR1 SGHRS and CDR2 YFSETQ. The authors' processing: Cell counts per sample came from amplifying reference gene primers. Here immunoSEQ multiplex PCR was the method, and the copy in TCRdb shows in-frame clones only, minus some. D and trimming come from the DNA, and the V and J calls and clone size come from that table. Among 250,000 to 300,000 clones listed, roughly 90% were seen once.

The V call is TRBV5-1, the J call TRBJ2-1; 8 bases are shared with TRBD2. Sequencing input: peripheral blood. The sequence was obtained from a woman aged 25 to 39 with COVID-19, enrolled during active disease. CDR3 loop: CASSLVSGIPTSSYNEQFF. DNA of the CDR3: TGCGCCAGCAGCTTGGTTAGCGGGATCCCTACGAGCTCCTACAATGAGCAGTTCTTC.